Here is one T cell receptor beta chain with its context. As originally analysed: Amplified reference gene primers provided the basis for estimating nucleated cell counts. Using immunoSEQ multiplex PCR, the repertoire was profiled, and TCRdb retains in-frame clones only, with some absent. V and J calls and clone size are given by that table; D and trimming were obtained from the DNA. The top ten hold around 9.5% of the sample, which has about 180,000 clones, approximately 88% seen once. This entry belongs to a study of blood T cell repertoires in COVID-19. On the study more broadly: PBMCs, B-cell-depleted T cells, or T cells were the source of the cDNA or gDNA that made up the material.

Membership in each cohort depended on participant-reported clinical history. For recovered donors of Cohort 3, there were two negative PCRs, clearance, or symptom resolution. The V segment lost 8 bases and the J segment 4 bases; nucleotides outside the gene matches: 10. CDR1 and CDR2 from the germline V gene are LNHDA and SQIVND (reference sequence). The CDR3 covers 14 residues. The origin of this receptor is a young woman who had recovered from COVID-19. Sequencing input: PBMCs or T cells enriched from blood (not recorded which). The chain employs TRBV19 and TRBJ2-7, with TRBD1 identical over 8 bases. The CDR3: CASSSRGLSYEQYF. The DNA of the CDR3 is TGTGCCAGTTCCTCCAGGGGGCTATCGTACGAGCAGTACTTC.